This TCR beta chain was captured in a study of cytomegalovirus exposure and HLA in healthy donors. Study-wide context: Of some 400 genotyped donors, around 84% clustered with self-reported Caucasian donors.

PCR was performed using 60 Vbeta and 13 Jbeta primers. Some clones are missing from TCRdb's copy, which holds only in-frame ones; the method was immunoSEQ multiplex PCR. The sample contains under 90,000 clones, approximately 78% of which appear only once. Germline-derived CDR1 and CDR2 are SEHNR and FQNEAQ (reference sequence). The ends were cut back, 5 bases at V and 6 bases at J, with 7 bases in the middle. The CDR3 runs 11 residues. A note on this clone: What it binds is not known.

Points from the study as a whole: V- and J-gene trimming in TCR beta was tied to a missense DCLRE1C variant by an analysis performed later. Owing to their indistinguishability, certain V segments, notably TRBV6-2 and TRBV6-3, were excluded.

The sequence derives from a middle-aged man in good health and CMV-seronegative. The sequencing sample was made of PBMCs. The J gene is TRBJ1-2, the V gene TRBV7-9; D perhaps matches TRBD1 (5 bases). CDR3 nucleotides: TGTGCCAGCAGCCGGGGGGATGGCTACACCTTC. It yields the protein CASSRGDGYTF.